Following are 27 T cell receptor beta chains from one sample sequenced in a study of cytomegalovirus exposure and HLA in healthy donors. The PCR made use of 60 Vbeta and 13 Jbeta primers. This table comes from immunoSEQ multiplex PCR, and its TCRdb copy is limited to in-frame clones, with some not included. The profile shows around 130,000 clones, approximately 85% of them singletons. The sample consisted of PBMCs. The source is a woman between 25 and 40 years old in good health and CMV-seropositive.

This clone was picked up one time. One end of the junction varies from germline; a read error may be responsible. This chain links TRBV30 with TRBJ1-4; tentative D call: TRBD1 (5 bases). Germline CDR1 is GTSNPN and CDR2 is SVGIG (reference sequence). This CDR3 is built from 13 residues. CDR3 DNA: TGTGCCTGGAGAGCGACAGTTAATAAAAAACTGTTTTTT. Its protein product is CAWRATVNKKLFF.

This clone was seen a few times. J is TRBJ1-2 and V is TRBV6-6, with TRBD1 matching over 8 bases. Germline CDR1 and CDR2: MNHNY and SVGAGI (reference sequence). The CDR3 extends over 15 amino acids. J was trimmed by 2 bases and V by 5 bases; bases with no gene match: 7. CDR3 in DNA: TGTGCCAGCAGTCCGCCCGGACAGGGAAACTATGGCTACACCTTC. Protein product: CASSPPGQGNYGYTF.

This clone was detected only once. V is TRBV7-9 and J is TRBJ1-1, with 8 bases aligning to TRBD1. V lost 7 bases, J lost 5 bases, and 9 bases stayed unmatched. The germline gives CDR1 SEHNR, CDR2 FQNEAQ (reference sequence). The length of the CDR3 is 14 residues. DNA for the CDR3: TGTGCCAGCATCACGGACAGGGAGAGGACTGAAGCTTTCTTT. It specifies CASITDRERTEAFF.

The gene calls are TRBV7-7 and TRBJ2-5; D perhaps matches TRBD2 (6 bases). Germline lookup yields CDR1 SSHAT and CDR2 FNYEAQ (reference sequence). The CDR3 length is 17 residues. Written as DNA, the CDR3 is TGTGCTATCACCCCGGGCGGGGCAGGGTGGGCCCGAGAGACCCAGTACTTC. Protein product: CAITPGGAGWARETQYF.

The chain combines TRBV5-1 with TRBJ1-1, with D uncertain. The CDR3 is made up of 14 amino acids. The V gene lost 1 base and the J gene lost 5 bases, with 12 bases spanning the gap. Germline CDR1 is SGHRS and CDR2 is YFSETQ. DNA of the CDR3: TGCGCCAGCAGCTTGAGGACTTATGATACTGAAGCTTTCTTT. Amino acid sequence: CASSLRTYDTEAFF.

V usage is TRBV6-6 and J usage is TRBJ2-1; 7 positions match TRBD2. J gave up 6 bases and V 4 bases, and 12 bases lay outside the gene matches. Germline CDR1 and CDR2: MNHNY and SVGAGI (reference sequence). The CDR3 consists of 16 residues. This CDR3 is CASSSGRDYHLNEQFF. The CDR3 DNA sequence: TGTGCCAGCAGTTCTGGCAGGGACTACCATCTCAATGAGCAGTTCTTC.

This chain connects TRBV2 to TRBJ2-7; the match to TRBD2 covers 11 bases. The CDR3 spans 15 residues. Germline CDR1 and CDR2: SNHLY and FYNNEI. V shed 9 bases, J shed 5 bases, and the junction held 12 bases outside the gene matches. CDR3 loop: CARKRLAGLGDEQYF. CDR3 in DNA: TGTGCCAGAAAAAGACTAGCGGGACTTGGGGACGAGCAGTACTTC.

V is TRBV7-3 and J is TRBJ2-3; maybe TRBD1 (7 bases). V was shortened by 4 bases and J by 0 bases, with 11 bases between the two germline ends. Germline values: CDR1 SGHTA, CDR2 FQGTGA. This CDR3 spans 15 amino acids. The CDR3 DNA sequence: TGTGCCAGCAGCTCCTCAGGGGGGAGCACAGATACGCAGTATTTT. Translating it yields CASSSSGGSTDTQYF.

In the case of this clone: This sample includes further DNA sequences coding for the same CDR3. The rearrangement uses TRBV6-1 and TRBJ2-5, with D tentatively TRBD2 (5 bases). Trimming stripped 3 bases from V and 4 bases from J, with 6 bases between. The CDR3 length is 12 residues. Germline V gives CDR1 MNHNS, CDR2 SASEGT. The CDR3 nucleotides are TGTGCCAGCAGTGACCGGGGAGAGACCCAGTACTTC. It translates to CASSDRGETQYF.

The chain has TRBV6-1 and TRBJ2-7; D may be TRBD2 (5 bases). Germline loops: CDR1 MNHNS, CDR2 SASEGT. The CDR3 consists of 13 residues. With 11 bases removed from V and 6 bases from J, the gap between germline ends came to 20 bases. The DNA for the CDR3 is TGTGCCGGCGGGTCTTCCCCCTTCGGCGAGCAGTACTTC. This translates into CAGGSSPFGEQYF.

V usage is TRBV6-5 and J usage is TRBJ2-7; D may be TRBD1 (6 bases). The CDR3 is made up of 12 amino acids. From germline, CDR1 is MNHEY and CDR2 SVGAGI. Trimming cost V 6 bases and J 5 bases, with 11 bases left between them. The CDR3 region has the DNA TGTGCCAGCAGCAACTACAGGGACGAGCAGTACTTC. The encoded protein is CASSNYRDEQYF.

The chain employs TRBV7-3 and TRBJ2-6; 7 bases line up with TRBD1. Germline V gives CDR1 SGHTA, CDR2 FQGTGA. The CDR3 consists of 17 residues. V lost 5 bases and J lost 0; bases outside the gene matches: 7. Here the CDR3 reads CASSATGPDSGANVLTF. The CDR3 DNA reads TGTGCCAGCAGCGCGACAGGGCCCGACTCTGGGGCCAACGTCCTGACTTTC.

As to this clone: In this CDR3 the conserved last residue, phenylalanine or tryptophan, is missing, so a read error is likely. It is unclear where the CDR3 begins or ends on the DNA, so no DNA is shown, and the CDR3 is as TCRdb lists it. The V and J genes are TRBV6-6 and TRBJ1-2; whether TRBD1, the table's D call, matches the DNA was not checked. The CDR3 numbers 11 amino acids, ends counted. The V gene's germline CDR1 is MNHNY and CDR2 SVGAGI (reference sequence). The CDR3 reads CATLPPSTQPL.

Concerning this clone itself: A junction end diverges from the germline sequence, so it may reflect a read error. CDR3 sequence reads: CSSSPSGANVLTF. The CDR3, as DNA: TGTTCCAGCAGCCCATCTGGGGCCAACGTCCTGACTTTC. V and J are TRBV7-9 and TRBJ2-6; D unclear. Germline values: CDR1 SEHNR, CDR2 FQNEAQ (reference sequence). The CDR3 loop spans 13 amino acids.

The chain joins TRBV30 to TRBJ2-7, with D unresolved. Germline lookup yields CDR1 GTSNPN and CDR2 SVGIG (reference sequence). The ends were cut back, 2 bases at V and 3 bases at J, with 11 bases in the middle. There are 13 residues in the CDR3. The CDR3 here is CAWSFSPGYEQYF. The CDR3 DNA is TGTGCCTGGAGTTTCTCCCCGGGCTACGAGCAGTACTTC.

The V call is TRBV7-9, the J call TRBJ1-1; D unresolved. The V gene's germline CDR1 is SEHNR and CDR2 FQNEAQ (reference sequence). The CDR3 contains 12 residues. V gave up 1 base and J gave up 8 bases, with 8 bases separating them. The CDR3 protein is CASSLGAGEAFF. The CDR3 DNA is TGTGCCAGCAGCTTAGGCGCGGGGGAAGCTTTCTTT.

J is TRBJ2-5 and V is TRBV4-1; the match to TRBD2 covers 11 bases. Per germline, CDR1 MGHRA and CDR2 YSYEKL. V trimming: 2 bases; J trimming: 9 bases; junction bases outside the gene matches: 8. The CDR3 runs 15 residues. CDR3 sequence: CASSQNRLAGTAQYF. The CDR3 DNA sequence: TGCGCCAGCAGCCAAAACCGACTAGCGGGGACGGCCCAGTACTTC.

This chain uses TRBV6-1 with TRBJ1-6; no clear D gene. The V end was cut by 8 bases, the J end by 8 bases, with 19 bases between. The CDR3 contains 15 residues. Germline CDR1 and CDR2: MNHNS and SASEGT. The CDR3 DNA reads TGTGCCAGCGGGAAGGAGGCCAGTGGGCATTCACCCCTCCACTTT. It translates to CASGKEASGHSPLHF.

V and J are TRBV10-3 and TRBJ1-3, with a weak D call TRBD1 (5 bases). CDR3 length equals 17 residues. The V gene lost 11 bases and the J gene lost 0 bases, with 23 bases spanning the gap. From germline, CDR1 is ENHRY and CDR2 SYGVKD. CDR3 amino acids: CALGPGAGTHSGNTIYF. The CDR3 nucleotides are TGTGCCCTCGGGCCCGGGGCGGGGACTCACTCTGGAAACACCATATATTTT.

V is TRBV5-5 and J is TRBJ1-5; D gene unclear. The germline CDR1 and CDR2 sequences are SGHKS and YYEKEE (reference sequence). The CDR3 sequence is 13 residues long. V lost 0 bases and J 7 bases, leaving 8 bases between the germline ends. The CDR3 sequence is CASSLVEEQPQHF. The CDR3, as DNA: TGTGCCAGCAGCTTGGTGGAGGAGCAGCCCCAGCATTTT. The complete variable domain, with remaining parts taken from reference TRBV5-5 and TRBJ1-5, reads DAGVTQSPTHLIKTRGQQVTLRCSPISGHKSVSWYQQVLGQGPQFIFQYYEKEERGRGNFPDRFSARQFPNYSSELNVNALLLGDSALYLCASSLVEEQPQHFGDGTRLSIL.

This rearrangement joins TRBV27 to TRBJ2-3, with D perhaps matching TRBD1 (6 bases). CDR1 is MNHEY and CDR2 is SMNVEV in the germline V gene (reference sequence). V lost 7 bases, J lost 6 bases, and 14 bases lay in between. This CDR3 comprises 13 residues. The CDR3 loop is CASTSQRGDTQYF. DNA for the CDR3: TGTGCCAGCACTTCACAGAGGGGGGATACGCAGTATTTT.

The V call is TRBV6-4, the J call TRBJ2-1, with 12 nucleotides matching TRBD2. From germline, CDR1 is MRHNA and CDR2 SNTAGT. The CDR3 spans 15 residues. Losses at the gene ends were 6 bases for V and 9 bases for J; bases not matched to a gene: 9. The CDR3 bases are TGTGCCAGCAGGCCCGCTAGCGGGAGGGGAAGTGAGCAGTTCTTC. Its protein product is CASRPASGRGSEQFF.

The J gene is TRBJ1-6, the V gene TRBV6-1; 8 bases agree with TRBD1. The germline gives CDR1 MNHNS, CDR2 SASEGT. Germline trimming cut 4 bases from V and 10 bases from J; bases unmatched to any gene: 12. This CDR3 region has 16 residues. CDR3 sequence reads: CASSGLNRGSSSPLHF. The CDR3 coding sequence is TGTGCCAGCAGTGGACTTAACAGGGGGTCCTCCTCACCCCTCCACTTT.

This clone appeared a single time. The chain is built from TRBV18 and TRBJ1-3; 7 bases fit TRBD1. The CDR3 extends over 16 amino acids. CDR1 is KGHSH, CDR2 LQKENI, per germline. With 0 bases clipped from V and 4 bases from J, the junction kept 6 bases outside the gene matches. The CDR3 DNA follows: TGTGCCAGCTCACCACCCGCTAGGGACAGCGGAAACACCATATATTTT. Translation: CASSPPARDSGNTIYF.

The gene calls are TRBV10-3 and TRBJ2-3; the D gene is possibly TRBD2 (5 bases). CDR3 size: 12 residues. Germline V gives CDR1 ENHRY, CDR2 SYGVKD. Trimming removed 10 bases from V and 5 bases from J, with 13 bases in between. CDR3 sequence: CASTGSQDTQYF. CDR3 DNA sequence: TGTGCCAGCACGGGATCCCAAGATACGCAGTATTTT.

The chain employs TRBV9 and TRBJ2-7, with TRBD2 matching 8 bases. CDR1 is SGDLS, CDR2 YYNGEE, per germline. This CDR3 region has 15 residues. V was clipped by 2 bases and J by 5 bases; unmatched bases: 9. The CDR3 loop reads CASSVSGASGNEQYF. Written as DNA, the CDR3 is TGTGCCAGCAGCGTTAGCGGGGCCTCGGGAAACGAGCAGTACTTC.

This chain joins TRBV28 and TRBJ1-5; D remains ambiguous. Germline V gives CDR1 MDHEN, CDR2 SYDVKM. The V gene lost 6 bases and the J gene lost 4 bases, with 4 bases spanning the gap. This CDR3 contains 11 residues. CDR3 protein: CASSLNQPQHF. The DNA for the CDR3 is TGTGCCAGCAGCCTAAATCAGCCCCAGCATTTT. Full variable domain (outside the CDR3, taken from reference TRBV28 and TRBJ1-5): DVKVTQSSRYLVKRTGEKVFLECVQDMDHENMFWYRQDPGLGLRLIYFSYDVKMKEKGDIPEGYSVSREKKERFSLILESASTNQTSMYLCASSLNQPQHFGDGTRLSIL.